Listed below are T cell receptor beta chains from one sample, sequenced in a study of T cells in Graves' hyperthyroidism and ophthalmopathy. Via MiXCR, TCRdb re-called the multiplex PCR reads, giving one row per CDR3 protein. Of around 600,000 distinct CDR3 sequences in the sample, more than 15% are singletons; the top ten hold approximately 7.4%. What was sequenced was blood. Receptors originate from a woman aged 30 to 39 with Graves' hyperthyroidism. The conserved cysteine and the conserved F or W are not part of the CDR3 here. Each record gives: V gene, D gene, J gene, CDR3 protein. A D gene is named only where the DNA matches it firmly.

v_call: TRBV20-1
d_call: TRBD1
j_call: TRBJ1-3
cdr3_aa: SAVNNSPGGPGNTIY

v_call: TRBV10-3
d_call: TRBD2
j_call: TRBJ2-1
cdr3_aa: AISESKGLAGSYNEQF

v_call: TRBV28
d_call: .
j_call: TRBJ2-3
cdr3_aa: ASSTGDTQY

v_call: TRBV14
d_call: TRBD2
j_call: TRBJ2-5
cdr3_aa: ASSLRTSIRQETQY

v_call: TRBV28
d_call: TRBD2
j_call: TRBJ2-7
cdr3_aa: ATLSGSSYEQY

v_call: TRBV3-1
d_call: TRBD2
j_call: TRBJ2-1
cdr3_aa: ASSQVGLAGTNEQF

v_call: TRBV30
d_call: TRBD2
j_call: TRBJ2-3
cdr3_aa: AWSVGGRATDTQY

v_call: TRBV12-3/TRBV12-4
d_call: .
j_call: TRBJ2-2
cdr3_aa: ASSRTGDIRETNTGELF

v_call: TRBV6-1
d_call: TRBD2
j_call: TRBJ2-5
cdr3_aa: ASSTGTSGKKTQY

v_call: TRBV12-3/TRBV12-4
d_call: .
j_call: TRBJ2-1
cdr3_aa: ASSPSGAYNEQF

v_call: TRBV28
d_call: TRBD2
j_call: TRBJ2-7
cdr3_aa: ASTLAGETYEQY

v_call: TRBV20-1
d_call: TRBD1
j_call: TRBJ2-7
cdr3_aa: SARGQGGYYEQY

v_call: TRBV19
d_call: .
j_call: TRBJ1-1
cdr3_aa: ASSKARGWTEAF

v_call: TRBV3-1
d_call: .
j_call: TRBJ2-2
cdr3_aa: ASSMTSIGGELF

v_call: TRBV19
d_call: .
j_call: TRBJ1-1
cdr3_aa: ASSIFGEAF

v_call: TRBV9
d_call: TRBD2
j_call: TRBJ2-3
cdr3_aa: ASSVGAGGSDTQY

v_call: TRBV7-2
d_call: TRBD2
j_call: TRBJ2-7
cdr3_aa: ASRSGTSGIREQY

v_call: TRBV14
d_call: .
j_call: TRBJ2-7
cdr3_aa: ASSRRQGTYEQY

v_call: TRBV10-3
d_call: .
j_call: TRBJ2-3
cdr3_aa: AISESLSSAQY

v_call: TRBV27
d_call: TRBD1
j_call: TRBJ1-1
cdr3_aa: ATKTEQGADTEAF

v_call: TRBV28
d_call: TRBD1
j_call: TRBJ1-5
cdr3_aa: ASTGTGTNQPQH

v_call: TRBV28
d_call: TRBD1
j_call: TRBJ2-7
cdr3_aa: ASRTGAEEQY

v_call: TRBV9
d_call: .
j_call: TRBJ2-7
cdr3_aa: ASSVTAQTSYEQY

v_call: TRBV27
d_call: .
j_call: TRBJ2-1
cdr3_aa: ASSLWGVSYNEQF

v_call: TRBV6-1
d_call: TRBD1
j_call: TRBJ1-2
cdr3_aa: ASSSGQLYGYT

v_call: TRBV20-1
d_call: .
j_call: TRBJ2-1
cdr3_aa: SAHPAGAYNEQF

v_call: TRBV6-1
d_call: TRBD2
j_call: TRBJ2-3
cdr3_aa: ASIRTSGGTPSTDTQY

v_call: TRBV7-2
d_call: .
j_call: TRBJ1-2
cdr3_aa: ASSRINYGYT

v_call: TRBV28
d_call: TRBD1
j_call: TRBJ2-3
cdr3_aa: ASSSRTGAQSTDTQY

v_call: TRBV7-2
d_call: TRBD1
j_call: TRBJ1-2
cdr3_aa: ASSLGGGGGSDYGYT

v_call: TRBV27
d_call: TRBD1
j_call: TRBJ1-1
cdr3_aa: ASSSTGWDTEAF

v_call: TRBV9
d_call: .
j_call: TRBJ2-3
cdr3_aa: ASSTTMGADTQY

v_call: TRBV4-3
d_call: .
j_call: TRBJ2-2
cdr3_aa: ASSALGGGELF

v_call: TRBV4-1
d_call: .
j_call: TRBJ1-1
cdr3_aa: ASSLVLSFTEAF

v_call: TRBV5-5
d_call: TRBD2
j_call: TRBJ2-1
cdr3_aa: ASSSPLGLAAMDNEQF

v_call: TRBV7-2
d_call: TRBD2
j_call: TRBJ2-3
cdr3_aa: ASSLYRTSGTDTQY

v_call: TRBV27
d_call: TRBD1
j_call: TRBJ1-6
cdr3_aa: ASSSGQANSPLH

v_call: TRBV27
d_call: .
j_call: TRBJ1-5
cdr3_aa: ASSPVDRNQPQH

v_call: TRBV2
d_call: TRBD1
j_call: TRBJ2-1
cdr3_aa: ASSEGTGAVKQF

v_call: TRBV19
d_call: .
j_call: TRBJ2-6
cdr3_aa: ASSNGGLSSGANVLT

v_call: TRBV15
d_call: .
j_call: TRBJ1-3
cdr3_aa: ATSRDPGGNTIY

v_call: TRBV7-9
d_call: TRBD2
j_call: TRBJ2-2
cdr3_aa: ASRLPGLNTGELF

v_call: TRBV25-1
d_call: .
j_call: TRBJ1-5
cdr3_aa: ASAEWSRVIDQPQH

v_call: TRBV30
d_call: .
j_call: TRBJ1-1
cdr3_aa: AWSVQSGGTEAF

v_call: TRBV28
d_call: .
j_call: TRBJ2-1
cdr3_aa: ASSFADMINEQF